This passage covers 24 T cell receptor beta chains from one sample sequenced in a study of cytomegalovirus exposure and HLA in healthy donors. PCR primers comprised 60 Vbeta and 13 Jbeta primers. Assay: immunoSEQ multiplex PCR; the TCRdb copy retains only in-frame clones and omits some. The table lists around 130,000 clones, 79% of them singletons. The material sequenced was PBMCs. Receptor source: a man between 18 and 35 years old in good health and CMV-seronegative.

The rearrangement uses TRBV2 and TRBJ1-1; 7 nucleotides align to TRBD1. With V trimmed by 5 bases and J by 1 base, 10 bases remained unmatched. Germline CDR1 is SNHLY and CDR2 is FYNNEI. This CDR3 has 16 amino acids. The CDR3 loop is CASSSTGWGRNTEAFF. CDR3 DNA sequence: TGTGCCAGCAGTTCGACAGGGTGGGGGAGGAACACTGAAGCTTTCTTT.

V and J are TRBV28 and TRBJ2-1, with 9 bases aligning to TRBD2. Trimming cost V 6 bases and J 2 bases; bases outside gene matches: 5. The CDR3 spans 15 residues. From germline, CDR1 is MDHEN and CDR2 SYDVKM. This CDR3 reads CASRPSSGTYNEQFF. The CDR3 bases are TGTGCCAGCAGGCCATCTAGCGGGACCTACAATGAGCAGTTCTTC.

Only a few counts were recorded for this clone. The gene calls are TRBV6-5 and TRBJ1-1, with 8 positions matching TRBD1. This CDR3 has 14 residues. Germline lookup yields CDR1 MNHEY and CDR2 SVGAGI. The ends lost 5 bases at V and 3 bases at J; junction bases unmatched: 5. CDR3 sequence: CASSVLQGDTEAFF. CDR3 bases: TGTGCCAGCAGTGTCTTACAGGGGGACACTGAAGCTTTCTTT.

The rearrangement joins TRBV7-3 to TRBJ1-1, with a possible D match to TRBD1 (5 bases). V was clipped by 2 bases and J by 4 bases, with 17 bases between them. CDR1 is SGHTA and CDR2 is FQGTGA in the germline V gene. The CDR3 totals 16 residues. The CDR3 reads CASSLVAGQKGTEAFF. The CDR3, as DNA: TGTGCCAGCAGCTTAGTCGCGGGGCAAAAGGGCACTGAAGCTTTCTTT.

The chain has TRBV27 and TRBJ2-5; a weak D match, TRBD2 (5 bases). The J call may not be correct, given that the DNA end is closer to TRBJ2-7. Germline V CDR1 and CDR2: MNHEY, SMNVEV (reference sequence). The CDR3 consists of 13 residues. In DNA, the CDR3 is TGTGCCAGCAGTATCCTAACTAGAGGCGAGCAGTACTTC. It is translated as CASSILTRGEQYF.

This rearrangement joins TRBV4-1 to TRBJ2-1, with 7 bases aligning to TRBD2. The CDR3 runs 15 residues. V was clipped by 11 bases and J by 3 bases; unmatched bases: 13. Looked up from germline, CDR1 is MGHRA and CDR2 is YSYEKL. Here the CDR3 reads CAARRAASGYNEQFF. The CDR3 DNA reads TGCGCCGCGAGGCGGGCGGCTAGCGGCTACAATGAGCAGTTCTTC.

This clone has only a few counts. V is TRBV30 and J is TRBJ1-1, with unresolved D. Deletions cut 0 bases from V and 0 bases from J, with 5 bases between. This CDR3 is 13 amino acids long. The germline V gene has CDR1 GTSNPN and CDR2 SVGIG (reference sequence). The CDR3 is CAWSVGLNTEAFF. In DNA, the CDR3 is TGTGCCTGGAGTGTTGGGCTGAACACTGAAGCTTTCTTT.

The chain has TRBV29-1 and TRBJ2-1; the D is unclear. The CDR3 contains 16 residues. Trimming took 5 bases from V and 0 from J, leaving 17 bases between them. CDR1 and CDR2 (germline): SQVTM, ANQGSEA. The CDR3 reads CSVTPEFLSSYNEQFF. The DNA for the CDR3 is TGCAGCGTTACCCCCGAATTTCTAAGCTCCTACAATGAGCAGTTCTTC.

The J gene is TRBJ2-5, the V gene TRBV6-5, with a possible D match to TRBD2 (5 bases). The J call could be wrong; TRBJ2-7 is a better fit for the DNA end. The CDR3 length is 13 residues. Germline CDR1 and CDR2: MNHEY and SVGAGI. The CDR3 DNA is TGTGCCAGCAGTTTAGGGAGCTCCTACGAGCAGTACTTC. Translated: CASSLGSSYEQYF.

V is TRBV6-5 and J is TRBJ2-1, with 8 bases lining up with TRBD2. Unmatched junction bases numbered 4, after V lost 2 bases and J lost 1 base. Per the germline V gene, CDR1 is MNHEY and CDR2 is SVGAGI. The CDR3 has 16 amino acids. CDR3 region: CASSYKRERSYNEQFF. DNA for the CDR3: TGTGCCAGCAGTTACAAGCGGGAGCGGTCCTACAATGAGCAGTTCTTC.

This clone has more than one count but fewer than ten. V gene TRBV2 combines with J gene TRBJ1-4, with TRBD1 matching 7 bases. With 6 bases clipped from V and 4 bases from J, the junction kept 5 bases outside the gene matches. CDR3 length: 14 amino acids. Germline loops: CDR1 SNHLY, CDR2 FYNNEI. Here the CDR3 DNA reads TGTGCCAGCAGGACAGGGTTGGGTAATGAAAAACTGTTTTTT. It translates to CASRTGLGNEKLFF.

The CDR3 DNA follows: TGTGCCAGCAGTTTCCTAAGGACTCGCGGTTCACCCCTCCACTTT. This sequence encodes CASSFLRTRGSPLHF. The V gene is TRBV27, the J gene TRBJ1-6; no clear D. V lost 3 bases and J lost 9, with 15 bases in between. The CDR3 totals 15 residues. Germline CDR1 is MNHEY and CDR2 is SMNVEV (reference sequence).

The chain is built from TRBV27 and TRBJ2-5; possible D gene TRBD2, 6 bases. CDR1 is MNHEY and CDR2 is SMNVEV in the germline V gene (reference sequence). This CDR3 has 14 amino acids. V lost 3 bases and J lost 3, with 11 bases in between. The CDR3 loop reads CASSFYGGEETQYF. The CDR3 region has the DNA TGTGCCAGCAGTTTTTACGGGGGAGAAGAGACCCAGTACTTC.

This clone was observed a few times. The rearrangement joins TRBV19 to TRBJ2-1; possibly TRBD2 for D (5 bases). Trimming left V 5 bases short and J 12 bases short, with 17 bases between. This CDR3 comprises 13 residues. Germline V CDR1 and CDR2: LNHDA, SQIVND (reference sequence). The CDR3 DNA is TGTGCCAGTAGTGTACTAGGTGAACCGTCGCAGTTCTTC. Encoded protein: CASSVLGEPSQFF.

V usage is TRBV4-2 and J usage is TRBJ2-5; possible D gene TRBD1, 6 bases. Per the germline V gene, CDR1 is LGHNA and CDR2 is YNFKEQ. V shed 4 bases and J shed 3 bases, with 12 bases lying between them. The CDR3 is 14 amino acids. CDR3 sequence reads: CASSLGQTEETQYF. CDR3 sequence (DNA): TGTGCCAGCAGCCTAGGACAGACGGAAGAGACCCAGTACTTC.

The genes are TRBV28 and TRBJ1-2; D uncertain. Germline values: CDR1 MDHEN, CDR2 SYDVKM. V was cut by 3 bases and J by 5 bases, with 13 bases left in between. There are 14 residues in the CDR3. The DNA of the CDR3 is TGTGCCAGCAGTTTTACGATGGGAGGGTATGGCTACACCTTC. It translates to CASSFTMGGYGYTF.

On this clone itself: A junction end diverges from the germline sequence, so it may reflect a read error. CDR3 residues: CASSIAVGTDTQYF. The CDR3 region has the DNA TGTGCCAGCAGCATAGCTGTAGGCACAGATACGCAGTATTTT. The J gene is TRBJ2-3, the V gene TRBV7-9; D is ambiguous. From germline, CDR1 is SEHNR and CDR2 FQNEAQ (reference sequence). This CDR3 is 14 amino acids long.

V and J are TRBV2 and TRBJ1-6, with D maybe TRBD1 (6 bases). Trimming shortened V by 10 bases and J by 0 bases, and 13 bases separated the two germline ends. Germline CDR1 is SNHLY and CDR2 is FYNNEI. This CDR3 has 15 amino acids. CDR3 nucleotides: TGTGCCATCACCCAGGGGAGCTCCTATAATTCACCCCTCCACTTT. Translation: CAITQGSSYNSPLHF.

CDR3 amino acids: CASSQTGRNEQYF. The CDR3 DNA sequence: TGTGCCAGTAGTCAGACAGGGAGAAACGAGCAGTACTTC. The V gene is TRBV19, the J gene TRBJ2-7, with 7 nucleotides matching TRBD1. The CDR3 length is 13 residues. J gave up 5 bases and V 5 bases, and 6 bases lay outside the gene matches. CDR1 is LNHDA and CDR2 is SQIVND in the germline V gene (reference sequence). Full variable domain (missing parts from reference TRBV19 and TRBJ2-7): DGGITQSPKYLFRKEGQNVTLSCEQNLNHDAMYWYRQDPGQGLRLIYYSQIVNDFQKGDIAEGYSVSREKKESFPLTVTSAQKNPTAFYLCASSQTGRNEQYFGPGTRLTVT.

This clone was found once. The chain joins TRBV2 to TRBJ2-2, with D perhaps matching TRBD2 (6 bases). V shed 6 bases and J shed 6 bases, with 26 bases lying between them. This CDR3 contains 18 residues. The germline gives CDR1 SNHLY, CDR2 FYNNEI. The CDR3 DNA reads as TGTGCCAGCAGCGACGTAGGGACTCCCAACACCGTTTCCGGGGAGCTGTTTTTT. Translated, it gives CASSDVGTPNTVSGELFF.

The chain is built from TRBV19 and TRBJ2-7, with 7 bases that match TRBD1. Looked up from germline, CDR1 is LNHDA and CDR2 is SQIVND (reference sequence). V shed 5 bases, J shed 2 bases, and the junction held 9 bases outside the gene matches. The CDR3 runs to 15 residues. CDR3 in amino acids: CASSSRAGGAYEQYF. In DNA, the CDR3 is TGTGCCAGTAGTTCGCGGGCAGGGGGTGCCTACGAGCAGTACTTC.

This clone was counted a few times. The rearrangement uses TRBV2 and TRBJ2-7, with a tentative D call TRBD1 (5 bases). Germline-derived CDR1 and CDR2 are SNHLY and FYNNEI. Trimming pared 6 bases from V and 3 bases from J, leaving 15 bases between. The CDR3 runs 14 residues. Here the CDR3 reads CASRMDNLGYEQYF. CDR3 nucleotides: TGTGCCAGCAGGATGGACAATCTGGGCTACGAGCAGTACTTC.

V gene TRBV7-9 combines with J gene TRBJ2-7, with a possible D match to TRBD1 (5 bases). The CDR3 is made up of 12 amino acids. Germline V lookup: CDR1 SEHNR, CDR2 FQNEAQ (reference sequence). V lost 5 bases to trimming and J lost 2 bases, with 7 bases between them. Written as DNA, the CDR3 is TGTGCCAGCAGCCCAGGGCCCTACGAGCAGTACGTC. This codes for CASSPGPYEQYV.

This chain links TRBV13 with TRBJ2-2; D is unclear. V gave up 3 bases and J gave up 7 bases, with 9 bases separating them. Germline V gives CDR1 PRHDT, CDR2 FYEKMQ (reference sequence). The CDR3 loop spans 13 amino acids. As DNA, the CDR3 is TGTGCCAGCAGCTTGGGCGAAGGCGGGGAGCTGTTTTTT. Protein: CASSLGEGGELFF. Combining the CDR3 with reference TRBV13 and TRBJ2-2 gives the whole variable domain AAGVIQSPRHLIKEKRETATLKCYPIPRHDTVYWYQQGPGQDPQFLISFYEKMQSDKGSIPDRFSAQQFSDYHSELNMSSLELGDSALYFCASSLGEGGELFFGEGSRLTVL.